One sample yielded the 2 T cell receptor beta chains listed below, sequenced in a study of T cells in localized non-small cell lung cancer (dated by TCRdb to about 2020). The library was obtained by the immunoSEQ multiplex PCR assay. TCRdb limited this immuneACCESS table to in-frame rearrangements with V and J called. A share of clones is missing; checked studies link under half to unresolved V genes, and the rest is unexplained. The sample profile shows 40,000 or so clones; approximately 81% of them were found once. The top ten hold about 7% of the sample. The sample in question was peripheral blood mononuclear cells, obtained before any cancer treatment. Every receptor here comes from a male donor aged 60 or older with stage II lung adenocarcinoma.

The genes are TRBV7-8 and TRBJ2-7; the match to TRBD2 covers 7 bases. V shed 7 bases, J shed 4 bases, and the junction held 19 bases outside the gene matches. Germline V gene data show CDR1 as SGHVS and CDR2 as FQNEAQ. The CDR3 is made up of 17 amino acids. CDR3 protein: CASTLGAGRASGYEQYF. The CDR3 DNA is TGTGCCAGCACCCTAGGGGCGGGGAGGGCCAGCGGATACGAGCAGTACTTC.

CDR3 sequence: CASRRGYHENTEAFF. The CDR3 DNA reads as TGTGCCAGCAGGCGGGGCTACCACGAGAACACTGAAGCTTTCTTT. The rearrangement links TRBV11-2 to TRBJ1-1, with a possible D match to TRBD1 (5 bases). Germline V CDR1 and CDR2: SGHAT, FQNNGV. The CDR3 extends over 15 amino acids. V was pared by 6 bases and J by 1 base, with 15 bases between.